The clone carrying this TCR beta chain was seen repeatedly, ten times or more. Its matching antigen is unknown. This specimen belongs to a study of CD8 T cells in ankylosing spondylitis. Study-wide results and limits: It appeared that ankylosing spondylitis blood was characterized by a TCR beta motif of under ten highly homologous variants.

MiXCR was run by TCRdb on the 5' RACE reads, yielding one entry per CDR3 protein. The sample records about 140,000 distinct CDR3 sequences, 8% to 9% being singletons. This CDR3 region has 14 residues. Germline V CDR1 and CDR2: SGHKS, YYEKEE (reference sequence). The germline V and J ends were trimmed by 6 bases and 2 bases, with 12 bases remaining between them. This TCR was recovered from a male donor with ankylosing spondylitis. The sequenced sample consisted of synovial fluid, either unsorted or a sorted T cell fraction (not recorded which). The chain carries TRBV5-5 and TRBJ2-1; D may be TRBD1 (6 bases). The CDR3 reads CASTTGNPYNEQFF. CDR3 bases: TGTGCCAGCACCACAGGGAACCCCTACAATGAGCAGTTCTTC.